Presented here are 13 T cell receptor beta chains from one specimen sequenced in a study of T-cell reconstitution after alpha-beta-depleted transplantation in children. Unique molecular identifiers were incorporated when the TCRbeta library was constructed. TCRdb called the PCR reads again in MiXCR, with one record for every CDR3 protein. The data hold some 600,000 distinct CDR3 sequences, with over 10% observed a single time. The sequencing here drew on PBMCs, mostly from graft donor cells, taken 360 days after TCRalphabeta/CD19-depleted stem cell transplant. Receptors were obtained from a male patient between 10 and 17 years old who had a stem cell transplant for acute myeloid leukemia, so the T cells may come from the graft donor.

The V gene is TRBV25-1, the J gene TRBJ1-1; the match to TRBD1 covers 11 bases. The CDR3 has 16 residues. Per the germline V gene, CDR1 is MGHDK and CDR2 is SYGVNS. After removal of 7 bases from V and 5 bases from J, the junction contained 12 bases not matched to a gene. The DNA of the CDR3 is TGTGCCAGCACCCACCGGGACAGGGGGTTCGGGACTGAAGCTTTCTTT. Translating gives CASTHRDRGFGTEAFF.

This clonotype was seen a few times. The V gene is TRBV15, the J gene TRBJ2-1; 8 bases map to TRBD2. This CDR3 is built from 15 residues. J was trimmed by 7 bases and V by 5 bases; bases with no gene match: 10. Germline CDR1 is LNHNV and CDR2 is YYDKDF (reference sequence). CDR3 protein: CATSRDKREWNEQFF. CDR3 nucleotides: TGTGCCACCAGCCGCGATAAGCGGGAGTGGAATGAGCAGTTCTTC.

This clonotype was recorded many times. V and J are TRBV4-2 and TRBJ2-2; D is perhaps TRBD2 (6 bases). V lost 3 bases, J lost 6 bases, and 20 bases lay in between. Germline-derived CDR1 and CDR2 are LGHNA and YNFKEQ. The CDR3 has 17 residues. CDR3 sequence reads: CASSHAWGEIRSGELFF. For the CDR3, the DNA is TGTGCCAGCAGCCATGCTTGGGGGGAAATTCGTTCCGGGGAGCTGTTTTTT.

This clonotype appeared many times. This chain links TRBV12-3 or TRBV12-4 with TRBJ2-7; TRBD2 matches 12 bases. CDR3 length: 14 amino acids. The junction had 2 bases not matched to a gene; V was cut back by 6 bases and J by 2 bases. The CDR3 DNA sequence: TGTGCCAGCAGACTAGCGGGAGGAACCTACGAGCAGTACTTC. This encodes CASRLAGGTYEQYF.

The J gene is TRBJ2-5, the V gene TRBV29-1; D possibly uses TRBD1 or TRBD2 (6 bases each). Germline V gives CDR1 SQVTM, CDR2 ANQGSEA. CDR3 length: 13 amino acids. Trimming removed 2 bases from V and 5 bases from J, with 12 bases in between. DNA for the CDR3: TGCAGCGTTGAATCCGGGGGCCAGGAGACCCAGTACTTC. Its protein product is CSVESGGQETQYF.

This clonotype was seen a handful of times. CDR3 nucleotides: TGTGCCAGTAGTATGGTCTGGACAGGGACCTACGAGCAGTACTTC. The encoded protein is CASSMVWTGTYEQYF. The J gene is TRBJ2-7, the V gene TRBV19; 8 bases are a match to TRBD1. Germline V CDR1 and CDR2: LNHDA, SQIVND (reference sequence). CDR3 length: 15 amino acids. The junction had 6 bases not matched to a gene; V was cut back by 3 bases and J by 2 bases.

This clonotype showed up just a few times. The chain employs TRBV6-5 and TRBJ2-2, with D possibly TRBD2 on 7 matching bases. Trimming shortened V by 2 bases and J by 3 bases, and 16 bases separated the two germline ends. Per germline, CDR1 MNHEY and CDR2 SVGAGI. CDR3 length: 17 amino acids. The CDR3 protein is CASSYDFRGAHTGELFF. DNA for the CDR3: TGTGCCAGCAGTTACGATTTTCGGGGGGCTCACACCGGGGAGCTGTTTTTT.

The V call is TRBV11-2, the J call TRBJ2-3; D is uncertain. Germline CDR1 SGHAT, CDR2 FQNNGV. V was pared by 6 bases and J by 6 bases, with 19 bases between. The CDR3 has 15 residues. DNA of the CDR3: TGTGCCAGCAGAGCTCTATTTAGAGGCGATGATACGCAGTATTTT. It specifies CASRALFRGDDTQYF.

A few counts support this clonotype. The chain uses TRBV5-1 and TRBJ2-7; no reliable D call. V gave up 2 bases and J gave up 3 bases, with 9 bases separating them. Germline V gene sequence: CDR1 SGHRS, CDR2 YFSETQ. The CDR3 is 13 residues long. The CDR3 bases are TGCGCCAGCAGCTTAATTCTGAACTACGAGCAGTACTTC. It is translated as CASSLILNYEQYF.

Only a few counts were recorded for this clonotype. The gene calls are TRBV19 and TRBJ2-1; 7 positions match TRBD1. The trim removed 5 bases at V and 7 bases at J, leaving 5 bases unmatched. Germline V gene lookup returns CDR1 LNHDA and CDR2 SQIVND (reference sequence). This CDR3 is 13 amino acids long. The CDR3 DNA sequence: TGTGCCAGTAGTGTAACCAGGGGGAATGAGCAGTTCTTC. Protein sequence: CASSVTRGNEQFF. Based on the CDR3 plus reference TRBV19 and TRBJ2-1, the full variable domain is DGGITQSPKYLFRKEGQNVTLSCEQNLNHDAMYWYRQDPGQGLRLIYYSQIVNDFQKGDIAEGYSVSREKKESFPLTVTSAQKNPTAFYLCASSVTRGNEQFFGPGTRLTVL.

This sequence joins TRBV10-3 and TRBJ2-3; D is possibly TRBD1 (6 bases). V lost 3 bases, J lost 5 bases, and 9 bases lay in between. The CDR3 has 13 amino acids. Germline V lookup: CDR1 ENHRY, CDR2 SYGVKD. The CDR3 sequence is CAISEGQLDTQYF. CDR3 DNA: TGTGCCATCAGTGAAGGACAGTTAGATACGCAGTATTTT.

This clonotype has only a few counts. The chain has TRBV7-2 and TRBJ2-2; 8 positions agree with TRBD1. Per germline, CDR1 SGHTA and CDR2 FQGNSA. The CDR3 is 16 residues long. J was trimmed by 2 bases and V by 2 bases; bases with no gene match: 4. DNA for the CDR3: TGTGCCAGCAGCTTATGGGCAGGGGGCAACACCGGGGAGCTGTTTTTT. Translation gives CASSLWAGGNTGELFF.

V is TRBV5-1 and J is TRBJ2-7; possibly TRBD1 or TRBD2 for D (6 bases each). This CDR3 spans 17 amino acids. Germline-derived CDR1 and CDR2 are SGHRS and YFSETQ. V gave up 0 bases and J gave up 5 bases, with 21 bases separating them. The CDR3 reads CASSLVEGGLRGDEQYF. CDR3 nucleotide sequence: TGCGCCAGCAGCTTGGTGGAGGGGGGTCTCCGGGGCGACGAGCAGTACTTC.